This T cell receptor beta chain was captured in a study of cytomegalovirus exposure and HLA in healthy donors. The CDR3 is 14 residues long. The V end was cut by 2 bases, the J end by 2 bases, with 10 bases between. Germline lookup yields CDR1 SGHNT and CDR2 YYREEE (reference sequence). Details on this clone: Its antigen is not identified.

Using immunoSEQ multiplex PCR, the repertoire was profiled, and TCRdb retains in-frame clones only, with some absent. The repertoire consists of over 120,000 clones, with 87% occurring once and the leading ten covering roughly 4.3%. Findings of the study overall: Subsequent analysis found a tendency for first-cohort TCR clusters to co-occur within the 120 or so validation repertoires. Confirmation in vitro established that a few CMV-associated chains were specific for CMV antigens.

Sequencing used PBMCs. The receptor was isolated from a young man in good health and CMV-seropositive. This rearrangement joins TRBV5-4 to TRBJ1-1; TRBD1 might be the D (6 bases). The CDR3 here is CASSFGQSNTEAFF. The CDR3 nucleotides are TGTGCCAGCAGCTTCGGACAGAGTAACACTGAAGCTTTCTTT. Supplemented by reference TRBV5-4 and TRBJ1-1, the full variable domain reads ETGVTQSPTHLIKTRGQQVTLRCSSQSGHNTVSWYQQALGQGPQFIFQYYREEENGRGNFPPRFSGLQFPNYSSELNVNALELDDSALYLCASSFGQSNTEAFFGQGTRLTVV.